Below, 19 T cell receptor beta chains from the same sample are listed, as sequenced in a study of CD8+CD57+ T cells in acquired aplastic anemia. Profiling that covered TCR beta VDJ and CDR3 relied on genomic DNA as its template. TCRdb re-derived calls from the reads in MiXCR, one entry per CDR3 protein. This sample has roughly 81,000 distinct CDR3 sequences; approximately 46% occur once, and the top ten carry 66%. Sequencing was done on a sample of sorted CD4+, CD8+, or CD8+CD57+ T cells (not recorded which) from PBMCs. The receptors shown here come from a human donor in good health, serving as a control.

The V call is TRBV5-5, the J call TRBJ2-2; no clear D gene. V lost 4 bases to trimming and J lost 6 bases, with 10 bases between them. CDR3 size: 13 residues. Germline values: CDR1 SGHKS, CDR2 YYEKEE (reference sequence). The CDR3 reads CASSLGGAGELFF. Here the CDR3 DNA reads TGTGCCAGCAGCCTGGGCGGCGCCGGGGAGCTGTTTTTT.

This clonotype was observed many times. V is TRBV2 and J is TRBJ2-7; a possible D gene is TRBD2 (6 bases). The CDR3 loop spans 15 amino acids. V lost 5 bases and J 7 bases, leaving 21 bases between the germline ends. Per the germline V gene, CDR1 is SNHLY and CDR2 is FYNNEI. CDR3 nucleotide sequence: TGTGCCAGCAGTTTTGACTGGGGCGGGGTAGAAGAGCAGTACTTC. Protein sequence: CASSFDWGGVEEQYF.

This clonotype came up many times. The chain joins TRBV7-9 to TRBJ2-5; D not resolved. This CDR3 region has 13 residues. V was trimmed by 4 bases and J by 1 base, leaving 7 bases between them. The germline CDR1 and CDR2 sequences are SEHNR and FQNEAQ (reference sequence). The CDR3 sequence: CASSWALQETQYF. In DNA, the CDR3 is TGTGCCAGCAGCTGGGCCCTCCAAGAGACCCAGTACTTC.

Points on this clonotype: The junction shows a germline mismatch at one end, possibly a read error. The V and J genes are TRBV25-1 and TRBJ1-3, with D unresolved. The CDR3 totals 15 residues. Looked up from germline, CDR1 is MGHDK and CDR2 is SYGVNS. CDR3 in amino acids: CASSEWVVSGNTIYF. CDR3 sequence (DNA): TGTGCCAGCAGTGAATGGGTGGTCTCTGGAAACACCATATACTTT.

V usage is TRBV19 and J usage is TRBJ1-5, with D unclear. This CDR3 has 12 residues. The germline gives CDR1 LNHDA, CDR2 SQIVND (reference sequence). The V end lost 1 base, the J end lost 7 bases, and 5 bases lay between the germline ends. CDR3 loop: CASSIVGQPQHF. The DNA of the CDR3 is TGTGCCAGTAGTATAGTGGGACAGCCCCAGCATTTT.

The gene calls are TRBV29-1 and TRBJ1-3, with D tentatively TRBD1 (5 bases). CDR3 length: 12 residues. With 3 bases removed from V and 4 bases from J, the gap between germline ends came to 7 bases. CDR1 and CDR2 from the germline V gene are SQVTM and ANQGSEA. The CDR3 here is CSVDDSGNTIYF. The CDR3 region has the DNA TGCAGCGTTGACGACAGCGGAAACACCATATATTTT. Variable domain in full (rest from reference TRBV29-1 and TRBJ1-3): SAVISQKPSRDICQRGTSLTIQCQVDSQVTMMFWYRQQPGQSLTLIATANQGSEATYESGFVIDKFPISRPNLTFSTLTVSNMSPEDSSIYLCSVDDSGNTIYFGEGSWLTVV.

For this clonotype: This may stem from a read error, because a much larger clone lies one nucleotide away. J is TRBJ2-7 and V is TRBV12-3 or TRBV12-4, with D perhaps matching TRBD1 (5 bases). The CDR3 runs to 14 residues. The CDR3 sequence: CAGSIQASSYEQYF. The CDR3 bases are TGTGCCGGCAGTATACAGGCGAGCTCCTACGAGCAGTACTTC.

The rearrangement links TRBV20-1 to TRBJ2-1; no clear D gene. Germline CDR1 and CDR2: DFQATT and SNEGSKA (reference sequence). Trimming shortened V by 3 bases and J by 12 bases, and 9 bases separated the two germline ends. The CDR3 has 10 residues. As DNA, the CDR3 is TGCAGTGCTAGGGGAAGTGGGCAGTTCTTC. Its translation: CSARGSGQFF.

V is TRBV5-6 and J is TRBJ1-2; weak D call: TRBD1 (6 bases). Germline CDR1 reads SGHDT; CDR2 reads YYEEEE. With 2 bases removed from V and 10 bases from J, the gap between germline ends came to 18 bases. The CDR3 loop spans 14 amino acids. DNA of the CDR3: TGTGCCAGCAGCTTTCGGTCGGGGGCGCGAATCTACACCTTC. Translated: CASSFRSGARIYTF.

This clonotype was recorded many times. This sequence joins TRBV7-9 and TRBJ1-1; D may be TRBD1 (5 bases). CDR1 and CDR2 (germline): SEHNR, FQNEAQ (reference sequence). Trimming removed 5 bases at V and 7 bases at J, with 14 bases between. The CDR3 sequence is 13 residues long. This CDR3 is CASSPLRDGEAFF. The CDR3 nucleotides are TGTGCCAGCAGCCCCCTCCGGGACGGTGAAGCTTTCTTT.

Of note for this clonotype: A single base separates this from a much larger clone, so it may be a read error. The rearrangement uses TRBV25-1 and TRBJ2-3; TRBD1 aligns across 8 bases. The CDR3 is 16 residues long. CDR1 MGHDK and CDR2 SYGVNS come from the germline V gene. V gave up 6 bases and J gave up 6 bases; unmatched junction bases: 14. The CDR3 is CASRATMGQASDTQYF. The CDR3 coding sequence is TGTGCCAGCAGAGCGACCATGGGACAGGCGAGTGATACGCAGTATTTT.

This clonotype was found many times. V usage is TRBV12-3 or TRBV12-4 and J usage is TRBJ2-1, with 10 positions matching TRBD2. V lost 5 bases and J lost 5; bases outside the gene matches: 6. The CDR3 totals 15 residues. This CDR3 reads CASSHPSGSDNEQFF. CDR3 DNA: TGTGCCAGCAGTCACCCTAGCGGGAGTGACAATGAGCAGTTCTTC.

This clonotype was recorded a few times. The chain is built from TRBV2 and TRBJ1-4; possibly TRBD1 for D (5 bases). This CDR3 contains 13 residues. Per germline, CDR1 SNHLY and CDR2 FYNNEI. Trimming removed 2 bases from V and 10 bases from J, with 11 bases in between. DNA for the CDR3: TGTGCCAGCAGTGAAAAGGACAAGGGAAAACTGTTTTTT. Its translation is CASSEKDKGKLFF.

This clonotype was detected many times. The V gene is TRBV19, the J gene TRBJ2-5; D might be TRBD1 (6 bases). CDR3 length equals 14 residues. Trimming removed 3 bases at V and 3 bases at J, with 11 bases between. Germline V gives CDR1 LNHDA, CDR2 SQIVND (reference sequence). The CDR3 DNA reads as TGTGCCAGTAGTATGCGGACAGAGGAAGAGACCCAGTACTTC. This sequence encodes CASSMRTEEETQYF.

The J gene is TRBJ2-1, the V gene TRBV5-4, with 7 nucleotides matching TRBD1. J lost 8 bases, V lost 0 bases, and 8 bases had no gene match. This CDR3 region has 15 residues. Germline V gives CDR1 SGHNT, CDR2 YYREEE (reference sequence). The CDR3 nucleotides read TGTGCCAGCAGCTTGGGGCCGACAGGGTGGGATGAGCAGTTCTTC. Its protein product is CASSLGPTGWDEQFF.

This clonotype was recorded once. This chain joins TRBV15 and TRBJ2-1, with D perhaps TRBD1 or TRBD2 (6 bases each). The CDR3 loop spans 17 amino acids. CDR1 and CDR2 from the germline V gene are LNHNV and YYDKDF (reference sequence). Trimming left V 3 bases short and J 8 bases short, with 23 bases between. The CDR3 sequence is CATSSPDRGAGEDEQFF. As DNA, the CDR3 is TGTGCCACCAGCAGTCCGGATAGGGGGGCAGGGGAGGATGAGCAGTTCTTC. Based on the CDR3 plus reference TRBV15 and TRBJ2-1, the full variable domain is DAMVIQNPRYQVTQFGKPVTLSCSQTLNHNVMYWYQQKSSQAPKLLFHYYDKDFNNEADTPDNFQSRRPNTSFCFLDIRSPGLGDTAMYLCATSSPDRGAGEDEQFFGPGTRLTVL.

The table lists this clonotype with many counts. The genes are TRBV11-2 and TRBJ1-6; D is ambiguous. CDR1 is SGHAT and CDR2 is FQNNGV in the germline V gene. The CDR3 covers 16 residues. Trimming took off 6 bases at V and 0 bases at J, with 12 bases between the two ends. The CDR3 region has the DNA TGTGCCAGCAGTTCGGAGGATCACTCCTATAATTCACCCCTCCACTTT. This codes for CASSSEDHSYNSPLHF.

This chain links TRBV7-9 with TRBJ2-3; D perhaps matches TRBD2 (6 bases). The V and J ends lost 1 base and 5 bases respectively, with 7 bases between them. The CDR3 loop spans 13 amino acids. Germline V gives CDR1 SEHNR, CDR2 FQNEAQ (reference sequence). The CDR3 region has the DNA TGTGCCAGCAGCTTAGGGAGGGAAGATACGCAGTATTTT. Amino acids: CASSLGREDTQYF. Full variable domain (rest looked up from reference TRBV7-9 and TRBJ2-3): DTGVSQNPRHKITKRGQNVTFRCDPISEHNRLYWYRQTLGQGPEFLTYFQNEAQLEKSRLLSDRFSAERPKGSFSTLEIQRTEQGDSAMYLCASSLGREDTQYFGPGTRLTVL.

This clonotype has at least ten counts. This chain uses TRBV7-8 with TRBJ2-3; 12 nucleotides match TRBD2. The CDR3 extends over 16 amino acids. Per germline, CDR1 SGHVS and CDR2 FQNEAQ. The V and J ends lost 5 bases and 2 bases, in that order; junction bases with no gene match: 5. This chain's CDR3 is CASSPTSGGLTDTQYF. CDR3 sequence (DNA): TGTGCCAGCAGCCCAACTAGCGGGGGGCTCACAGATACGCAGTATTTT. The whole variable domain, remainder taken from reference TRBV7-8 and TRBJ2-3, is GAGVSQSPRYKVAKRGQDVALRCDPISGHVSLFWYQQALGQGPEFLTYFQNEAQLDKSGLPSDRFFAERPEGSVSTLKIQRTQQEDSAVYLCASSPTSGGLTDTQYFGPGTRLTVL.